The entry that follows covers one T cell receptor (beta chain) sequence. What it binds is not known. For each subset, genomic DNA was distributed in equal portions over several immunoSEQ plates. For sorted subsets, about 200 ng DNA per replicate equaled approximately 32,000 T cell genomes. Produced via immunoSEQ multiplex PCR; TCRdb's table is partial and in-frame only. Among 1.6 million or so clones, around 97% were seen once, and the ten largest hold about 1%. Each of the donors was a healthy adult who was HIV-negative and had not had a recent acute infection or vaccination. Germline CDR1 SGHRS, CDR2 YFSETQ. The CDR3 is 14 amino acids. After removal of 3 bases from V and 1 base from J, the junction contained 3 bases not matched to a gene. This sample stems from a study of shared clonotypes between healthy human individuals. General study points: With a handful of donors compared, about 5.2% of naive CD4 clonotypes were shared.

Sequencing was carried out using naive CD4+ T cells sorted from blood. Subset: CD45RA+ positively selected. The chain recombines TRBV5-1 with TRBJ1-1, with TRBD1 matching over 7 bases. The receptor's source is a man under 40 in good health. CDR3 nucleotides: TGCGCCAGCAGCTCCAGGGGGTGGAACACTGAAGCTTTCTTT. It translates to CASSSRGWNTEAFF.